This section outlines one TCR beta chain sequence together with its context. Its antigen is not known. The data belong to a study of OX40 agonist ivuxolimab in advanced cancers. Across the whole study: Eligibility admitted prior anti-PD-1, anti-PD-L1 or anti-CTLA-4 therapy; 35% to 40% had some. The study's findings and limits: What antigens the expanded peripheral T cells recognized was never established.

V lost 3 bases, J lost 5 bases, and 13 bases lay in between. The CDR3 is 14 amino acids. Germline lookup yields CDR1 SGHAT and CDR2 FQDESV (reference sequence). This table comes from immunoSEQ multiplex PCR, and its TCRdb copy is limited to in-frame clones, with some not included. The table shows tens of thousands of clones, with over 70% occurring only once. The V gene is TRBV11-1, the J gene TRBJ1-1; a possible D gene is TRBD1 (6 bases). Sequences were derived from CD4+ or CD8+ T cells sorted from blood, sampled in a trial of the OX40 agonist ivuxolimab. This receptor was identified in an adult with an advanced solid tumor such as melanoma, head and neck, liver or kidney cancer. The CDR3 reads CASSFEEGGTEAFF. DNA for the CDR3: TGTGCCAGCAGCTTTGAGGAGGGGGGGACTGAAGCTTTCTTT.